This TCR beta chain was sequenced for a study of blood T cell repertoires in COVID-19. As for the study in general: Samples representing acute and convalescent COVID-19 were sourced from the United States, Italy and Spain. PBMCs, B-cell-depleted T cells, or T cells were the source of the cDNA or gDNA that made up the material.

The germline V and J ends were trimmed by 1 base and 0 bases, with 10 bases remaining between them. Germline CDR1 and CDR2: LNHDA and SQIVND (reference sequence). The CDR3 runs to 16 residues. Using immunoSEQ multiplex PCR, the repertoire was profiled, and TCRdb retains in-frame clones only, with some absent. The sample contains 150,000 to 200,000 clones, roughly 84% of which appear only once. The chain carries TRBV19 and TRBJ2-1; D is uncertain. Sample: peripheral blood. This clonotype was obtained from a human donor with acute or convalescent COVID-19. The donor label of this sample is uncertain. Here the CDR3 reads CASSIGRRSSYNEQFF. In DNA form, the CDR3 reads TGTGCCAGTAGTATAGGGCGGAGAAGCTCCTACAATGAGCAGTTCTTC.